This T cell receptor beta chain is from a study of blood T cell repertoires in COVID-19. About the research overall: Collection of acute and convalescent COVID-19 samples took place in the United States, Italy and Spain. T cells, B-cell-depleted T cells, or PBMCs provided the cDNA or gDNA that served as material.

One Seattle source followed patients from active infection through their disease course. Here immunoSEQ multiplex PCR was the method, and the copy in TCRdb shows in-frame clones only, minus some. Among more than 45,000 clones listed, 80% to 90% were seen once. The CDR3 loop spans 16 amino acids. Deletions cut 8 bases from V and 3 bases from J, with 17 bases between. Germline CDR1 is LGHDT and CDR2 is YNNKEL (reference sequence). V is TRBV3-1 (or the pseudogene TRBV3-2) and J is TRBJ1-6, with D possibly TRBD1 on 5 matching bases. The origin of this receptor is a woman older than 75 with COVID-19, enrolled during active disease. Sequenced input: peripheral blood. In nucleotides, the CDR3 is TGTGCCAGCTCCCCGGGGCGGGGTGGCTATAATTCACCCCTCCACTTT. It specifies CASSPGRGGYNSPLHF.